This TCR beta chain stems from a study of cytomegalovirus exposure and HLA in healthy donors. For the study at large: Early released data had around 88 million unique TCRs, all coming from HLA-typed donors. Findings and caveats of the study: With later analysis, a missense DCLRE1C variant became linked to TCR beta V- and J-gene trimming.

Healthy people donating bone marrow made up the donors. As regards this clone: Its antigen remains unidentified.

The CDR3 has 14 residues. The germline V gene encodes CDR1 SEHNR and CDR2 FQNEAQ (reference sequence). With V trimmed by 5 bases and J by 10 bases, 5 bases remained unmatched. The primer mix had 60 Vbeta and 13 Jbeta primers. The protocol was immunoSEQ multiplex PCR, while the TCRdb copy is restricted to in-frame clones and leaves out a portion. The sample holds roughly 74,000 clones; about four fifths are singletons and the top ten take 1.5% to 2%. The receptor was derived from a man aged 35-49 years in good health and CMV-seronegative. The chain links TRBV7-9 to TRBJ2-1, with TRBD2 matching 13 bases. The sequencing sample was made of PBMCs. The DNA of the CDR3 is TGTGCCAGCAGCCACGGACTAGCGGGGGACGAGCAGTTCTTC. Translating it yields CASSHGLAGDEQFF.